The entry that follows covers one T cell receptor (beta chain) sequence. The germline gives CDR1 MGHRA, CDR2 YSYEKL. With 4 bases removed from V and 6 bases from J, the gap between germline ends came to 12 bases. This CDR3 spans 14 amino acids. These data come from a study of blood T cell repertoires in COVID-19. Turning to the study itself: The cDNA or gDNA used as material had been derived from T cells, B-cell-depleted T cells, or PBMCs.

Per the authors' pipeline: Amplification from reference gene primers served as the basis for estimated nucleated cell counts. Using immunoSEQ multiplex PCR, the repertoire was profiled, and TCRdb retains in-frame clones only, with some absent. V and J calls and clone size follow that table, whereas D and trimming were derived from the DNA. The sample has 84,000 or so clones, around 81% seen once. The chain joins TRBV4-1 to TRBJ2-2; D is perhaps TRBD2 (6 bases). This clonotype was sampled from a man at least 80 years old with active or convalescent COVID-19. Material: peripheral blood. In nucleotides, the CDR3 is TGCGCCAGCAGCCCCGAACGACTAGCCGGGGAGCTGTTTTTT. This sequence encodes CASSPERLAGELFF.